This T cell receptor (beta chain) was identified during a study of spatial heterogeneity in lung cancer. Study-wide results and caveats: Higher tumor mutation counts went along with higher counts of expanded intratumoral alpha and beta TCRs. Alpha chain coverage of tumor T cells was estimated at about 7%, and beta chain coverage at 11% to 15%.

In this sample, this clonotype turned up many times. Its matching antigen is unknown. This CDR3 has 11 amino acids. Trimming stripped 5 bases from V and 3 bases from J, with 5 bases between. Germline V gives CDR1 ENHRY, CDR2 SYGVKD. Single TCR cDNA molecules each had their own unique molecular identifier. One entry per CDR3 protein results from TCRdb running MiXCR on the 5' RACE reads. Of 17,000 or so distinct CDR3 sequences listed, roughly 6.5% are singletons. The time point was: sample taken at primary tumor resection. Unsorted tumor, nontumor lung tissue or cryopreserved PBMC supplied the whole RNA. The sequence came from a female donor with early-stage non-small cell lung cancer. The rearrangement joins TRBV10-3 to TRBJ2-7; no definite D call. This material consisted of lung tumor tissue, taken at surgery. CDR3 in amino acids: CAISQDYEQYF. The CDR3 DNA reads TGTGCCATCAGTCAGGACTACGAGCAGTACTTC.